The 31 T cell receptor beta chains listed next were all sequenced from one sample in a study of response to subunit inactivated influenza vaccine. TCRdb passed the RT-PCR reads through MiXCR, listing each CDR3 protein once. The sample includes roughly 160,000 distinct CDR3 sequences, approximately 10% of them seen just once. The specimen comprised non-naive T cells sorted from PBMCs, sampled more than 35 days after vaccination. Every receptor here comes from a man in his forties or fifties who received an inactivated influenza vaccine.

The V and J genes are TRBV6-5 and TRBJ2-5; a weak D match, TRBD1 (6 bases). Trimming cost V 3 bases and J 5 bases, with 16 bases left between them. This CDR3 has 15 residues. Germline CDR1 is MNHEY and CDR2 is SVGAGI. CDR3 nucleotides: TGTGCCAGCAGTTATCCACCAGGGACATCCGAGACCCAGTACTTC. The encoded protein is CASSYPPGTSETQYF.

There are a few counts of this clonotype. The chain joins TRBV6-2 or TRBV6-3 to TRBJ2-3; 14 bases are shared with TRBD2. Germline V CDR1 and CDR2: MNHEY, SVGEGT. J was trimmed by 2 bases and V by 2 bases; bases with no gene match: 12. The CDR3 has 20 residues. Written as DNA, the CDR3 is TGTGCCAGCAGTTACGCCATTCGGACTAGCGGGAGGCTCCCCACAGATACGCAGTATTTT. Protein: CASSYAIRTSGRLPTDTQYF.

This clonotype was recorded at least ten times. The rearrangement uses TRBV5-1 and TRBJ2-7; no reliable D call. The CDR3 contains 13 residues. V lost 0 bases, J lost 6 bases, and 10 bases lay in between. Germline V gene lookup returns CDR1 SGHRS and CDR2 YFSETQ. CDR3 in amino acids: CASSLGSGAEQYF. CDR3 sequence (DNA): TGCGCCAGCAGCTTGGGTTCCGGCGCCGAGCAGTACTTC. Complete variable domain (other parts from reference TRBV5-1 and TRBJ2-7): KAGVTQTPRYLIKTRGQQVTLSCSPISGHRSVSWYQQTPGQGLQFLFEYFSETQRNKGNFPGRFSGRQFSNSRSEMNVSTLELGDSALYLCASSLGSGAEQYFGPGTRLTVT.

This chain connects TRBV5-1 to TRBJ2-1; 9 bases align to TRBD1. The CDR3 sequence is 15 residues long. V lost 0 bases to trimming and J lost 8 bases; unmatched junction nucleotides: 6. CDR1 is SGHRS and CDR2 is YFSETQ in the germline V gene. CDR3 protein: CASSLGGTGNHEQFF. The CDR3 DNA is TGCGCCAGCAGCTTGGGTGGGACAGGGAACCATGAGCAGTTCTTC.

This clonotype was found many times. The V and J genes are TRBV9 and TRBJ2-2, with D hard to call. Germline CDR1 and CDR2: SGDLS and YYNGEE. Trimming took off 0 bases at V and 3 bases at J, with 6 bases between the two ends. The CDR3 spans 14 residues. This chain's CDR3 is CASSVAAYTGELFF. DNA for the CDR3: TGTGCCAGCAGCGTAGCAGCTTACACCGGGGAGCTGTTTTTT.

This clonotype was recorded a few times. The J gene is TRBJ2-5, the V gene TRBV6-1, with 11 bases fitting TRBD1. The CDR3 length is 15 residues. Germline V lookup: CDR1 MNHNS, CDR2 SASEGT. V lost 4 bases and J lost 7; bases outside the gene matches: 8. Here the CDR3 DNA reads TGTGCCAGCAGTGGAGGGACAGGGGGGAAGATGACCCAGTACTTC. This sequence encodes CASSGGTGGKMTQYF.

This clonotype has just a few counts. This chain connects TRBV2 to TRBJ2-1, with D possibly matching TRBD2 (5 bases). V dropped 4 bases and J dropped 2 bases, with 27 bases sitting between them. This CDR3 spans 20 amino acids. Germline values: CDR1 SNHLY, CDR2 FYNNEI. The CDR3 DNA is TGTGCCAGCAGTGTTGTACGGACTCCCGGGCAGAGATGGACCTACAATGAGCAGTTCTTC. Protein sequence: CASSVVRTPGQRWTYNEQFF.

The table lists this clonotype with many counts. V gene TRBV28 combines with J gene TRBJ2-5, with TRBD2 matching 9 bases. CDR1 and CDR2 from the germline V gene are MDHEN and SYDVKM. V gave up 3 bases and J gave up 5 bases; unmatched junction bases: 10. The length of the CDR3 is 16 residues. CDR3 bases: TGTGCCAGCAGTTTGGGTGGTAGCGGGAGACGGGAGACCCAGTACTTC. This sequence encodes CASSLGGSGRRETQYF.

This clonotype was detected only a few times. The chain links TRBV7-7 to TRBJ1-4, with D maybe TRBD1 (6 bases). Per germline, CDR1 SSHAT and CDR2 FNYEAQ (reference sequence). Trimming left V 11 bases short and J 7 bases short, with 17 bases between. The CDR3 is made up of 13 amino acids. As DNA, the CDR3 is TGTGCCGTCCCGGGGGCCCGGCTTGAAAAACTGTTTTTT. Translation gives CAVPGARLEKLFF.

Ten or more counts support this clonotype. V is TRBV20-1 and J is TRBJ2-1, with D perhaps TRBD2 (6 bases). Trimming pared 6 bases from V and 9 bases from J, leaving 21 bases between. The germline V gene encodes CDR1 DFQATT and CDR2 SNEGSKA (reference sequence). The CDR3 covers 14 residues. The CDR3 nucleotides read TGCAGTGCGAGCATCGCGGCGGGAACGGGTGAGCAGTTCTTC. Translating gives CSASIAAGTGEQFF.

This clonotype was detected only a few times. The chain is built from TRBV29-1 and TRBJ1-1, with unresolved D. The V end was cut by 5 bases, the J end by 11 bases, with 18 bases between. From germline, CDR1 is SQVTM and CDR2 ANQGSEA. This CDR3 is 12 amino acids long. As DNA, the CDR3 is TGCAGCGTTAAGGACCCCGGGAGGGCGGCTTTCTTT. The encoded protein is CSVKDPGRAAFF. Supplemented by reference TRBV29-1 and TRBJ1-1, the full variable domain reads SAVISQKPSRDICQRGTSLTIQCQVDSQVTMMFWYRQQPGQSLTLIATANQGSEATYESGFVIDKFPISRPNLTFSTLTVSNMSPEDSSIYLCSVKDPGRAAFFGQGTRLTVV.

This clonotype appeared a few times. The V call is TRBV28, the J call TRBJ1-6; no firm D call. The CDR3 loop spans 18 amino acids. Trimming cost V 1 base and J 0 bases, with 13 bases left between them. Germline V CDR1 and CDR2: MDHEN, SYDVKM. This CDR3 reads CASSLSRGLGSYNSPLHF. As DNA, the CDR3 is TGTGCCAGCAGTTTATCTCGGGGTTTGGGCTCCTATAATTCACCCCTCCACTTT.

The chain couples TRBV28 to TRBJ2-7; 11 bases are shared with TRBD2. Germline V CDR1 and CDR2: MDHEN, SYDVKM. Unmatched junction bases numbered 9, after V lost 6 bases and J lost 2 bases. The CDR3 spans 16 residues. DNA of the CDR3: TGTGCCAGCAGCGCAACTAGCGGGAGATTCCCCTACGAGCAGTACTTC. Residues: CASSATSGRFPYEQYF.

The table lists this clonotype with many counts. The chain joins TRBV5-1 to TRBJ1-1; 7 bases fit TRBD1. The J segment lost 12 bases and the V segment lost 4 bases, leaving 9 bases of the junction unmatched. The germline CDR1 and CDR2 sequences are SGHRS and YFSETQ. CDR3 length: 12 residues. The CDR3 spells CASSGDSPIPFF. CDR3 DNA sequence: TGCGCCAGCAGCGGGGACAGTCCGATCCCTTTCTTT.

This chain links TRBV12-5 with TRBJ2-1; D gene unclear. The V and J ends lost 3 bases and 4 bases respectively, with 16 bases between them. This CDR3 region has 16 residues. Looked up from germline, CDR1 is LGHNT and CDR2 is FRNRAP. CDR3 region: CASGLPTRPTYNEQFF. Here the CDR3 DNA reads TGTGCTAGTGGTTTACCGACCAGGCCAACTTACAATGAGCAGTTCTTC.

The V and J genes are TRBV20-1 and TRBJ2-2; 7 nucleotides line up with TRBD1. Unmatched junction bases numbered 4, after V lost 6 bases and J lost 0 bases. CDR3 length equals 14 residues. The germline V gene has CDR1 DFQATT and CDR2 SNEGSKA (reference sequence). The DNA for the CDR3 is TGCAGTGCCGGAGGACAGGCGAACACCGGGGAGCTGTTTTTT. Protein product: CSAGGQANTGELFF.

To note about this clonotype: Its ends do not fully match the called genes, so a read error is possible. The CDR3 reads CIAQRDYEQYF. The CDR3 bases are TGTATTGCCCAGCGGGACTACGAGCAGTACTTC. V and J are TRBV20-1 and TRBJ2-7; 7 bases are shared with TRBD2. The CDR3 contains 11 residues. Germline lookup yields CDR1 DFQATT and CDR2 SNEGSKA (reference sequence).

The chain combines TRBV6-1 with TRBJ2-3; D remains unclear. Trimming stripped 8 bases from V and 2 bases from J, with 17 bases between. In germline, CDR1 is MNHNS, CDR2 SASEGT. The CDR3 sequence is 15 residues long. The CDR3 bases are TGTGCCAGCGCGTTAGGGCCCCGGAACACAGATACGCAGTATTTT. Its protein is CASALGPRNTDTQYF.

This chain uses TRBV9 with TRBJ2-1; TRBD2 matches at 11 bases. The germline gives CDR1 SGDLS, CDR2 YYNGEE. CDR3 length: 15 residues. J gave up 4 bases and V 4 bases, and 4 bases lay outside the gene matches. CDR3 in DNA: TGTGCCAGCAGCCCTCCTAGCGGGGGGTACAATGAGCAGTTCTTC. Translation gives CASSPPSGGYNEQFF.

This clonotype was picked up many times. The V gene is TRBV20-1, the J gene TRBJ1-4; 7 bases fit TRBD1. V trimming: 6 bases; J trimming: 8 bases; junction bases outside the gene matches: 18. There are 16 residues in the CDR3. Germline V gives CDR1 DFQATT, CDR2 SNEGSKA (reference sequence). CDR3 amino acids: CSAKEGNRGAREKLFF. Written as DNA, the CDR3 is TGCAGTGCCAAAGAAGGGAACAGGGGAGCGCGCGAAAAACTGTTTTTT.

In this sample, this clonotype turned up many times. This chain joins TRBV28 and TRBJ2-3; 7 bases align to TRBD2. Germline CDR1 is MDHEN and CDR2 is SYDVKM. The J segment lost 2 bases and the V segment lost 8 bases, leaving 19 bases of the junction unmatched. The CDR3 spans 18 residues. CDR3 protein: CASETGRLAGPLTDTQYF. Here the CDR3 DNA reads TGTGCCAGCGAGACGGGGAGATTAGCGGGTCCCCTCACAGATACGCAGTATTTT.

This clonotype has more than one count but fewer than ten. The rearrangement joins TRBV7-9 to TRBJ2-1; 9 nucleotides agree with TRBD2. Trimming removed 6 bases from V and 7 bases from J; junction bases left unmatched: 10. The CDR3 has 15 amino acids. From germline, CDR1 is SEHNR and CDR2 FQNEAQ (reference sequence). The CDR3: CASRRHSGSFNEQFF. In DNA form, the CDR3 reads TGTGCCAGCAGGAGGCATAGCGGGAGTTTTAATGAGCAGTTCTTC.

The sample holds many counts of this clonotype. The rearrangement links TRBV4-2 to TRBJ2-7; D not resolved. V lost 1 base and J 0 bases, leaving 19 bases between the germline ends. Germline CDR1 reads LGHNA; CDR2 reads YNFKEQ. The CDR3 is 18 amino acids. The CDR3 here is CASSQVGILDRSSYEQYF. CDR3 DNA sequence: TGTGCCAGCAGCCAAGTTGGGATTTTGGATAGAAGCTCCTACGAGCAGTACTTC.

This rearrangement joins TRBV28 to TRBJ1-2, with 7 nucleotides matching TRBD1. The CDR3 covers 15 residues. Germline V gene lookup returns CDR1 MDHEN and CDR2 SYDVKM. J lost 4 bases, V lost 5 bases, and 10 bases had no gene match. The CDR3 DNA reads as TGTGCCAGCAGTCCGACAGGGCCAGAAGGCTATGGCTACACCTTC. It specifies CASSPTGPEGYGYTF.

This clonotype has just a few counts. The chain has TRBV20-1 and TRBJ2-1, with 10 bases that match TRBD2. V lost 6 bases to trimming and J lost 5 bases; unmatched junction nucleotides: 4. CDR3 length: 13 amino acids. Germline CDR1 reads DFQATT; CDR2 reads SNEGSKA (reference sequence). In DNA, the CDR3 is TGCAGTGCCCCGGGACTAGCGCACAATGAGCAGTTCTTC. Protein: CSAPGLAHNEQFF.

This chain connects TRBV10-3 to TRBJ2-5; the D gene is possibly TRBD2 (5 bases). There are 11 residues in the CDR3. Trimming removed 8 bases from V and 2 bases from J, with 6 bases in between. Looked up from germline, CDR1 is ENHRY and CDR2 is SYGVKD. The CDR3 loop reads CAIGRQETQYF. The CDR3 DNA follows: TGTGCCATCGGGAGACAAGAGACCCAGTACTTC.

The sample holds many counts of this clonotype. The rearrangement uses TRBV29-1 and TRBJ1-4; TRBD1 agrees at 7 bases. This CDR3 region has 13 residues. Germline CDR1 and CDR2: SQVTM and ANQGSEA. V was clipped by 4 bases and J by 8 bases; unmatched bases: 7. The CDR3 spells CSVGQGRGEKLFF. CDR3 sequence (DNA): TGCAGCGTTGGACAGGGCCGAGGGGAAAAACTGTTTTTT.

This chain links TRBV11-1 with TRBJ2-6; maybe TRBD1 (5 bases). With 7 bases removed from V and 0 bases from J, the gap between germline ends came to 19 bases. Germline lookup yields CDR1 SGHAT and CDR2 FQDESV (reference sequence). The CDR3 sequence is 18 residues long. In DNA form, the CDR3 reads TGTGCCAGCACCCGTAGGCGTCAGGGAACCTCTGGGGCCAACGTCCTGACTTTC. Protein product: CASTRRRQGTSGANVLTF.

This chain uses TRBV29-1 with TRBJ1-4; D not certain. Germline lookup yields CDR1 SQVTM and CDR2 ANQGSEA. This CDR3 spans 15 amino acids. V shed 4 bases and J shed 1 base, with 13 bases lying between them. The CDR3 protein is CSVVGLGVTNEKLFF. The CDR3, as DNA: TGCAGCGTTGTCGGGTTAGGCGTAACTAATGAAAAACTGTTTTTT.

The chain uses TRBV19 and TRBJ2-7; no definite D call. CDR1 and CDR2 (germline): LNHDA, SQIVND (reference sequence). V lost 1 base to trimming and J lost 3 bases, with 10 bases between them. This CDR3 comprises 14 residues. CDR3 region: CASSIGGIGYEQYF. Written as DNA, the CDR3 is TGTGCCAGTAGTATAGGGGGAATAGGCTACGAGCAGTACTTC.

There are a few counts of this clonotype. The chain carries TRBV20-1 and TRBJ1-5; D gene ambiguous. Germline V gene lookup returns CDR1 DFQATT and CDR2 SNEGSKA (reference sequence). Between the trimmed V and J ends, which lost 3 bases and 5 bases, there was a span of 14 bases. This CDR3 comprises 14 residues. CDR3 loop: CSASRGTHDQPQHF. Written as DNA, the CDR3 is TGCAGTGCTAGTCGGGGTACCCACGATCAGCCCCAGCATTTT.